These 25 T cell receptor beta chains were sequenced from one sample in a study of blood T cell repertoires in COVID-19 (TCRdb year 2020). The library was made by the immunoSEQ multiplex PCR assay. The source is immuneACCESS, and TCRdb retained only in-frame sequences with V and J called. Part of the clones is not carried over; for the studies checked, unresolved V genes explain less than half of this, and the remainder is unexplained. A total of about 180,000 clones appear in this sample, approximately 85% of them only once. Roughly 9% of the sample comes from the top ten. The sample comprised PBMCs or T cells enriched from blood (not recorded which). These receptors originate from a woman aged 18 to 35 who had recovered from COVID-19.

The gene calls are TRBV7-9 and TRBJ1-5; D gene unclear. V was clipped by 5 bases and J by 4 bases, with 6 bases between them. This CDR3 has 12 amino acids. Per germline, CDR1 SEHNR and CDR2 FQNEAQ (reference sequence). CDR3 bases: TGTGCCAGCAGCCCCTTGAATCAGCCCCAGCATTTT. Amino acid sequence: CASSPLNQPQHF.

The rearrangement joins TRBV28 to TRBJ1-5, with 7 positions matching TRBD1. CDR3 size: 15 residues. Unmatched junction bases numbered 10, after V lost 5 bases and J lost 6 bases. Per germline, CDR1 MDHEN and CDR2 SYDVKM. The CDR3, as DNA: TGTGCCAGCAGTCCAAATAACAGGGGCAGTCAGCCCCAGCATTTT. Its translation: CASSPNNRGSQPQHF.

The chain is built from TRBV5-1 and TRBJ1-1; D is unclear. With 3 bases removed from V and 8 bases from J, the gap between germline ends came to 8 bases. Germline V gives CDR1 SGHRS, CDR2 YFSETQ. The CDR3 consists of 11 residues. The CDR3 loop reads CASSYAGEAFF. CDR3 DNA: TGCGCCAGCAGCTATGCCGGGGAAGCTTTCTTT.

The chain employs TRBV27 and TRBJ1-1; 7 nucleotides align to TRBD1. The CDR3 length is 16 residues. The germline CDR1 and CDR2 sequences are MNHEY and SMNVEV (reference sequence). The V and J ends lost 6 bases and 3 bases, in that order; junction bases with no gene match: 13. In DNA, the CDR3 is TGTGCCAGCAGCTACCGCAGGGGGTTAGGGGACACTGAAGCTTTCTTT. The encoded protein is CASSYRRGLGDTEAFF.

V and J are TRBV7-2 and TRBJ1-1; 7 nucleotides line up with TRBD1. The V and J ends lost 4 bases and 4 bases, in that order; junction bases with no gene match: 3. Germline CDR1 SGHTA, CDR2 FQGNSA. The length of the CDR3 is 13 residues. The chain's CDR3 is CASSYSGGTEAFF. CDR3 sequence (DNA): TGTGCCAGCAGCTACTCAGGGGGCACTGAAGCTTTCTTT.

The chain couples TRBV19 to TRBJ1-5; 7 bases line up with TRBD1. CDR1 LNHDA and CDR2 SQIVND come from the germline V gene (reference sequence). Germline trimming cut 10 bases from V and 4 bases from J; bases unmatched to any gene: 10. The CDR3 covers 14 residues. CDR3 sequence reads: CATSDRVVNQPQHF. In DNA, the CDR3 is TGTGCCACCTCTGACAGGGTTGTAAATCAGCCCCAGCATTTT.

This chain joins TRBV6-5 and TRBJ1-6; D gene uncertain. Per germline, CDR1 MNHEY and CDR2 SVGAGI. This CDR3 contains 14 residues. Trimming left V 6 bases short and J 7 bases short, with 13 bases between. The CDR3, as DNA: TGTGCCAGCAGCCCCGAGCTAGGAAATTCACCCCTCCACTTT. Its protein product is CASSPELGNSPLHF.

The chain couples TRBV24-1 to TRBJ2-1; the match to TRBD1 covers 7 bases. Per the germline V gene, CDR1 is KGHDR and CDR2 is SFDVKD. CDR3 size: 13 residues. J lost 8 bases, V lost 5 bases, and 5 bases had no gene match. Here the CDR3 reads CATSAGTDYEQFF. CDR3 nucleotides: TGTGCCACCAGTGCCGGGACAGATTATGAGCAGTTCTTC.

The chain carries TRBV13 and TRBJ2-2; the match to TRBD2 covers 10 bases. Germline V CDR1 and CDR2: PRHDT, FYEKMQ (reference sequence). This CDR3 has 17 amino acids. The ends lost 1 base at V and 4 bases at J; junction bases unmatched: 6. The CDR3 DNA reads TGTGCCAGCAGCTTAGTACCTAGCGGGAGTTCCACCGGGGAGCTGTTTTTT. This translates into CASSLVPSGSSTGELFF.

The V and J genes are TRBV6-1 and TRBJ2-4; perhaps TRBD1 as D (6 bases). The CDR3 has 14 amino acids. V shed 2 bases and J shed 1 base, with 6 bases lying between them. Germline CDR1 is MNHNS and CDR2 is SASEGT. CDR3 DNA: TGTGCCAGCAGTGAACAGGGGGCCAAAAACATTCAGTACTTC. Protein: CASSEQGAKNIQYF.

J is TRBJ2-1 and V is TRBV6-5; D may be TRBD1 (7 bases). The CDR3 runs 13 residues. V lost 2 bases and J lost 8, with 10 bases in between. Germline V gene data show CDR1 as MNHEY and CDR2 as SVGAGI. Here the CDR3 DNA reads TGTGCCAGCAGTTACGGAGGGGGCGATGAGCAGTTCTTC. Residues: CASSYGGGDEQFF.

The sample holds a few counts of this clone. The chain is built from TRBV11-2 and TRBJ2-2; D not resolved. Germline V lookup: CDR1 SGHAT, CDR2 FQNNGV. The V end lost 7 bases, the J end lost 8 bases, and 8 bases lay between the germline ends. The CDR3 totals 11 residues. This CDR3 reads CASTTVGELFF. CDR3 DNA: TGTGCCAGCACCACGGTGGGGGAGCTGTTTTTT.

V usage is TRBV4-3 and J usage is TRBJ1-2; D gene unclear. Trimming took 0 bases from V and 7 from J, leaving 15 bases between them. This CDR3 spans 15 amino acids. Per germline, CDR1 LGHNA and CDR2 YSLEER. CDR3 DNA sequence: TGCGCCAGCAGCCAAGATCCCGCCGGCTACAGTGGCTACACCTTC. The encoded protein is CASSQDPAGYSGYTF.

This sequence joins TRBV10-3 and TRBJ2-1, with 8 positions matching TRBD1. The CDR3 length is 14 residues. The germline CDR1 and CDR2 sequences are ENHRY and SYGVKD. Trimming cost V 5 bases and J 5 bases; bases outside gene matches: 5. The CDR3: CAISLQGVNNEQFF. The CDR3 bases are TGTGCCATCAGTCTACAGGGGGTCAACAATGAGCAGTTCTTC.

V and J are TRBV27 and TRBJ2-6; a weak D match, TRBD2 (6 bases). The CDR3 contains 18 residues. Looked up from germline, CDR1 is MNHEY and CDR2 is SMNVEV (reference sequence). V was shortened by 5 bases and J by 0 bases, with 17 bases between the two germline ends. The CDR3 DNA is TGTGCCAGCAGTCCAAAAAACCCGCGGGGCTCTGGGGCCAACGTCCTGACTTTC. Translating it yields CASSPKNPRGSGANVLTF.

The table lists this clone with a few counts. The genes are TRBV9 and TRBJ2-5; 15 positions agree with TRBD2. The V gene end was trimmed by 3 bases and the J gene end by 5 bases; junction bases not matched to a gene: 5. CDR3 length equals 16 residues. CDR1 SGDLS and CDR2 YYNGEE come from the germline V gene. The DNA for the CDR3 is TGTGCCAGCAGCGCAACGGGACTAGCGGGAGGCGAGACCCAGTACTTC. Its translation is CASSATGLAGGETQYF. Full variable domain (rest looked up from reference TRBV9 and TRBJ2-5): DSGVTQTPKHLITATGQRVTLRCSPRSGDLSVYWYQQSLDQGLQFLIQYYNGEERAKGNILERFSAQQFPDLHSELNLSSLELGDSALYFCASSATGLAGGETQYFGPGTRLLVL.

This chain connects TRBV20-1 to TRBJ2-5, with 7 bases lining up with TRBD1. Per germline, CDR1 DFQATT and CDR2 SNEGSKA (reference sequence). The V segment lost 3 bases and the J segment 5 bases; nucleotides outside the gene matches: 9. The CDR3 consists of 14 residues. The CDR3 bases are TGCAGTGCTAGTAACAGGGGTGTCGAGGAGACCCAGTACTTC. Translation gives CSASNRGVEETQYF.

V and J are TRBV19 and TRBJ2-7; tentative D call: TRBD1 (6 bases). V was cut by 9 bases and J by 2 bases, with 20 bases left in between. This CDR3 is built from 15 residues. From germline, CDR1 is LNHDA and CDR2 SQIVND (reference sequence). The CDR3 loop is CASADLRDTAYEQYF. CDR3 in DNA: TGTGCCAGCGCGGATCTCCGGGACACAGCCTACGAGCAGTACTTC.

This chain joins TRBV2 and TRBJ1-4; 9 bases fit TRBD1. Per germline, CDR1 SNHLY and CDR2 FYNNEI. This CDR3 is built from 15 residues. The junction had 9 bases not matched to a gene; V was cut back by 6 bases and J by 7 bases. CDR3 nucleotide sequence: TGTGCCAGCAGCATTACAGGGGGCTGGAGTGAAAAACTGTTTTTT. Translation: CASSITGGWSEKLFF.

V gene TRBV29-1 combines with J gene TRBJ1-2; D perhaps matches TRBD1 (6 bases). This CDR3 comprises 11 residues. V lost 6 bases to trimming and J lost 4 bases, with 9 bases between them. CDR1 is SQVTM and CDR2 is ANQGSEA in the germline V gene. The CDR3 loop reads CSVRGSYGYTF. CDR3 sequence (DNA): TGCAGCGTCAGGGGCTCCTATGGCTACACCTTC. Together with reference TRBV29-1 and TRBJ1-2, the CDR3 gives the full variable domain: SAVISQKPSRDICQRGTSLTIQCQVDSQVTMMFWYRQQPGQSLTLIATANQGSEATYESGFVIDKFPISRPNLTFSTLTVSNMSPEDSSIYLCSVRGSYGYTFGSGTRLTVV.

This clone occurred a few times. The chain links TRBV10-3 to TRBJ2-2, with 7 bases lining up with TRBD2. Trimming took 8 bases from V and 1 from J; bases not matched to a gene: 1. This CDR3 has 13 residues. Germline V CDR1 and CDR2: ENHRY, SYGVKD. Here the CDR3 DNA reads TGTGCCATCCTAGCGGAGAACACCGGGGAGCTGTTTTTT. It encodes CAILAENTGELFF.

The V and J genes are TRBV5-1 and TRBJ1-1; no firm D call. The CDR3 loop spans 13 amino acids. The V end was cut by 5 bases, the J end by 1 base, with 9 bases between. Germline CDR1 and CDR2: SGHRS and YFSETQ. The CDR3: CASRPTGNTEAFF. The CDR3 coding sequence is TGCGCCAGCAGGCCAACTGGGAACACTGAAGCTTTCTTT. Full variable domain (missing parts from reference TRBV5-1 and TRBJ1-1): KAGVTQTPRYLIKTRGQQVTLSCSPISGHRSVSWYQQTPGQGLQFLFEYFSETQRNKGNFPGRFSGRQFSNSRSEMNVSTLELGDSALYLCASRPTGNTEAFFGQGTRLTVV.

V is TRBV7-9 and J is TRBJ1-4, with D tentatively TRBD1 (5 bases). Trimming left V 6 bases short and J 4 bases short, with 12 bases between. Looked up from germline, CDR1 is SEHNR and CDR2 is FQNEAQ (reference sequence). The CDR3 is 14 amino acids. The CDR3 loop reads CASSQGLRNEKLFF. The CDR3 DNA reads TGTGCCAGCAGTCAGGGACTCCGTAATGAAAAACTGTTTTTT. The entire variable domain, with the rest obtained from reference TRBV7-9 and TRBJ1-4, is as follows: DTGVSQNPRHKITKRGQNVTFRCDPISEHNRLYWYRQTLGQGPEFLTYFQNEAQLEKSRLLSDRFSAERPKGSFSTLEIQRTEQGDSAMYLCASSQGLRNEKLFFGSGTQLSVL.

The chain uses TRBV28 and TRBJ1-2; TRBD1 agrees at 7 bases. The CDR3 is 13 amino acids. Germline lookup yields CDR1 MDHEN and CDR2 SYDVKM. The V and J ends lost 6 bases and 3 bases, in that order; junction bases with no gene match: 4. The CDR3 DNA reads as TGTGCCAGCAGACTTGACAGGGACTATGGCTACACCTTC. Residues: CASRLDRDYGYTF.

J is TRBJ2-7 and V is TRBV11-3; possibly TRBD2 for D (6 bases). Germline assignment: CDR1 SGHNT and CDR2 YENEEA. This CDR3 region has 13 residues. With 0 bases removed from V and 6 bases from J, the gap between germline ends came to 9 bases. The CDR3 DNA sequence: TGTGCCAGCAGCTTAGATCTGGGGGGCGAGCAGTACTTC. It is translated as CASSLDLGGEQYF.